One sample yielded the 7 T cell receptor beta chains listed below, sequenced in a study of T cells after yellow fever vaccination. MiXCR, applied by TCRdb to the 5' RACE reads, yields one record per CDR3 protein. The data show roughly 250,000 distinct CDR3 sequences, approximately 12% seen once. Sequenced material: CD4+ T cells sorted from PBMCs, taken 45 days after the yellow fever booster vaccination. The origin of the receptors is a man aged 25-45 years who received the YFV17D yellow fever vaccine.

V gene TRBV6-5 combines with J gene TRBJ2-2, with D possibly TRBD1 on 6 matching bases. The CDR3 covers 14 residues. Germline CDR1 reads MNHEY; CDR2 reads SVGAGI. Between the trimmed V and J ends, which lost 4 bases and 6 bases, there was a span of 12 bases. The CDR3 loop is CASSLLRGAGELFF. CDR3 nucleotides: TGTGCCAGCAGTTTACTCAGGGGCGCCGGGGAGCTGTTTTTT.

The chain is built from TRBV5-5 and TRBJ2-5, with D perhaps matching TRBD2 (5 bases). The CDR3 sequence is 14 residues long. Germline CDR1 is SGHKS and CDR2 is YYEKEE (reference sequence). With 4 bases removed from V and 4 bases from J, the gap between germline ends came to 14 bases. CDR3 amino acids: CASSGSRGGETQYF. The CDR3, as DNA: TGTGCCAGCAGCGGGTCACGGGGTGGAGAGACCCAGTACTTC.

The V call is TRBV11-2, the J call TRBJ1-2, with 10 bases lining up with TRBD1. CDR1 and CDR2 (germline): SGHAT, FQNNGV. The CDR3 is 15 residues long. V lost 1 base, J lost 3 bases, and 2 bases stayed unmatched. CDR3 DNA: TGTGCCAGCAGCTTAGTGGGGACAGGGGACTATGGCTACACCTTC. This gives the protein CASSLVGTGDYGYTF.

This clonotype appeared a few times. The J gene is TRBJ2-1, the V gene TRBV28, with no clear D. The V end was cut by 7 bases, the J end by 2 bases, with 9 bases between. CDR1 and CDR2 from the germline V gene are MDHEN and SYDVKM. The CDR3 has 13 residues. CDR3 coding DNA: TGTGCCAGCACCATTACGACCTACAATGAGCAGTTCTTC. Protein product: CASTITTYNEQFF.

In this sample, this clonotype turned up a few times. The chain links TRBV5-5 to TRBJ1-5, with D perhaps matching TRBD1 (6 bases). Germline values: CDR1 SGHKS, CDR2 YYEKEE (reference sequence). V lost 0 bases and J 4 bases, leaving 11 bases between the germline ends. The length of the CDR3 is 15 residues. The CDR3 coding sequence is TGTGCCAGCAGCTTGGGGACAGCCATGAATCAGCCCCAGCATTTT. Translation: CASSLGTAMNQPQHF.

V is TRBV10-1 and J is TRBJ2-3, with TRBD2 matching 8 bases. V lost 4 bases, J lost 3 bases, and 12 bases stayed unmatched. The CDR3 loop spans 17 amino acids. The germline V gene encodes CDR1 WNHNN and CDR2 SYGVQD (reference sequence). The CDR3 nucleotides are TGCGCCAGCAGTGGGCATCGGCTAGCGGGTAGAACAGATACGCAGTATTTT. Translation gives CASSGHRLAGRTDTQYF.

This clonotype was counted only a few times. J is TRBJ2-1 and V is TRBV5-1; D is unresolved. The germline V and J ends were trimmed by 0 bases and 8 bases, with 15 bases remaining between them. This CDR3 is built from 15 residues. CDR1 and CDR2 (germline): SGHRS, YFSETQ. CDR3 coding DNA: TGCGCCAGCAGCTTGGCGGAACCCGCATACGATGAGCAGTTCTTC. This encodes CASSLAEPAYDEQFF.